These 5 T cell receptor beta chains share one sample of origin, sequenced in a study of T cell responses to AZD1222 COVID-19 vaccine. Clones were sequenced by immunoSEQ multiplex PCR, and TCRdb holds only the in-frame ones, with some missing. Among about 180,000 clones, 70% to 90% were seen once, and the ten largest hold approximately 1.6%. This specimen consisted of peripheral blood, obtained on day 0 of AZD1222 vaccination. The origin of the receptors is an adult in good health.

J is TRBJ1-4 and V is TRBV7-9, with TRBD1 matching 7 bases. This CDR3 is 14 amino acids long. Germline V CDR1 and CDR2: SEHNR, FQNEAQ (reference sequence). The ends lost 7 bases at V and 6 bases at J; junction bases unmatched: 8. CDR3 sequence reads: CASTTRQGDEKLFF. CDR3 in DNA: TGTGCCAGCACCACCAGACAGGGAGATGAAAAACTGTTTTTT. Full variable domain (rest looked up from reference TRBV7-9 and TRBJ1-4): DTGVSQNPRHKITKRGQNVTFRCDPISEHNRLYWYRQTLGQGPEFLTYFQNEAQLEKSRLLSDRFSAERPKGSFSTLEIQRTEQGDSAMYLCASTTRQGDEKLFFGSGTQLSVL.

The V and J genes are TRBV9 and TRBJ2-3; D ambiguous. Germline V gene data show CDR1 as SGDLS and CDR2 as YYNGEE. This CDR3 contains 13 residues. V was cut by 0 bases and J by 1 base, with 3 bases left in between. CDR3 in DNA: TGTGCCAGCAGCGTAGCGGGCACAGATACGCAGTATTTT. Translation gives CASSVAGTDTQYF. Looking up the rest from reference TRBV9 and TRBJ2-3 gives the full variable domain: DSGVTQTPKHLITATGQRVTLRCSPRSGDLSVYWYQQSLDQGLQFLIQYYNGEERAKGNILERFSAQQFPDLHSELNLSSLELGDSALYFCASSVAGTDTQYFGPGTRLTVL.

The chain is built from TRBV4-3 and TRBJ2-7, with TRBD1 matching 7 bases. The junction had 3 bases not matched to a gene; V was cut back by 0 bases and J by 4 bases. Germline loops: CDR1 LGHNA, CDR2 YSLEER. This CDR3 is built from 14 residues. In DNA, the CDR3 is TGCGCCAGCAGCCAAGATTTGACAGGGTACGAGCAGTACTTC. Protein sequence: CASSQDLTGYEQYF.

V and J are TRBV9 and TRBJ2-2; 12 bases line up with TRBD2. Germline-derived CDR1 and CDR2 are SGDLS and YYNGEE. V lost 3 bases and J lost 6; bases outside the gene matches: 3. The CDR3 length is 15 residues. The DNA of the CDR3 is TGTGCCAGCAGCGGCGGACTAGCGGGACCCGGGGAGCTGTTTTTT. Its translation: CASSGGLAGPGELFF.

This chain uses TRBV7-2 with TRBJ1-1; a weak D match, TRBD1 (5 bases). The germline V gene encodes CDR1 SGHTA and CDR2 FQGNSA. This CDR3 spans 15 amino acids. V lost 1 base to trimming and J lost 3 bases, with 12 bases between them. The CDR3 sequence: CASSLVFIGDTEAFF. The CDR3 DNA reads TGTGCCAGCAGCTTAGTTTTCATAGGGGACACTGAAGCTTTCTTT.